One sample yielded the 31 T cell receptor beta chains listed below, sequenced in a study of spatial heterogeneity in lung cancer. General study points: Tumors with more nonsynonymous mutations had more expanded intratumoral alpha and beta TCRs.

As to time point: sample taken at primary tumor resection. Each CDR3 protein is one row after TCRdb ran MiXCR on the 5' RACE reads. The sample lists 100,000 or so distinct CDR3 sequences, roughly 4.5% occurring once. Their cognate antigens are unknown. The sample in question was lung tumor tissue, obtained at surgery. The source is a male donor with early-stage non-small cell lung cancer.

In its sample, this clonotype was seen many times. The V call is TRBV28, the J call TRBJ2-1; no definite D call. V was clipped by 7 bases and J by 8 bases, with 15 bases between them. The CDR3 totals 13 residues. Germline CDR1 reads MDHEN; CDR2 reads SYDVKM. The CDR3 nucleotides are TGTGCCAGCACCCCGGGCGCTCCGGATGAGCAGTTCTTC. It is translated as CASTPGAPDEQFF.

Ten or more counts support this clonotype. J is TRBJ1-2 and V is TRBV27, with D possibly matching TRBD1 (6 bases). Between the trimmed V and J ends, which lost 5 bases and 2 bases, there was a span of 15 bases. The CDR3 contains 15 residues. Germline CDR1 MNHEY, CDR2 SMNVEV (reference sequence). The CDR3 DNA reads TGTGCCAGCAGTCTCAATGGACAGCAGAACTATGGCTACACCTTC. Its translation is CASSLNGQQNYGYTF.

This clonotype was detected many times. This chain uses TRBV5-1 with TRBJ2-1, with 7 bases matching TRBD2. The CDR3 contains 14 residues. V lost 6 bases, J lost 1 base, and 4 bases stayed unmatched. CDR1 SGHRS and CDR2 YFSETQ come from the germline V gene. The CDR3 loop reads CASNAGESYNEQFF. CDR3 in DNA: TGCGCCAGCAACGCGGGAGAGTCCTACAATGAGCAGTTCTTC.

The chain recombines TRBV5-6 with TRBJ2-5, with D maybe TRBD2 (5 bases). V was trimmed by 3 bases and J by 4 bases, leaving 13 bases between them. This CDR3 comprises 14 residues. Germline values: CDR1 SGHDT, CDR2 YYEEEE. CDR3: CASSSPLAGETQYF. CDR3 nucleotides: TGTGCCAGCAGCTCCCCCCTTGCGGGAGAGACCCAGTACTTC.

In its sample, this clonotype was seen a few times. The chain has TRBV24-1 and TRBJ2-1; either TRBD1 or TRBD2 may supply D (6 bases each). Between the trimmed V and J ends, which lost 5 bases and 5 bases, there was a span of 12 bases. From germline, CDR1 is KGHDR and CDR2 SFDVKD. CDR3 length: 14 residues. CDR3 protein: CATSAGAEDNEQFF. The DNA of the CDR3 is TGTGCCACCAGTGCGGGGGCAGAAGACAATGAGCAGTTCTTC.

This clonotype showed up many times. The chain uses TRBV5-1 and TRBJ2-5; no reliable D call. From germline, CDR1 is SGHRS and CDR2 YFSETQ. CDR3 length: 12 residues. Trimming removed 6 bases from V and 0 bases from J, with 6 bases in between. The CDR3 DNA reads TGCGCCAGCAAACCAGACCAAGAGACCCAGTACTTC. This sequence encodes CASKPDQETQYF.

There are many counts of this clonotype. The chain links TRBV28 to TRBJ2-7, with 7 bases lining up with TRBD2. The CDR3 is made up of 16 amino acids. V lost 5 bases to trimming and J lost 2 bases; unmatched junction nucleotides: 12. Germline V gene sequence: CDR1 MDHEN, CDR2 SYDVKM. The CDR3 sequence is CASSARPGLPTYEQYF. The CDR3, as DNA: TGTGCCAGCAGTGCCAGACCGGGACTACCTACCTACGAGCAGTACTTC.

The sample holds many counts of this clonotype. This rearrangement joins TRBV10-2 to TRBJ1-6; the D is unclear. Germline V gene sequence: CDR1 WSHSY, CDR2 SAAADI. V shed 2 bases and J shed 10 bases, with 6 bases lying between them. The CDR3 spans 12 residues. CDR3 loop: CASSERESPLHF. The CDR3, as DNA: TGCGCCAGCAGTGAGCGAGAATCACCCCTCCACTTT.

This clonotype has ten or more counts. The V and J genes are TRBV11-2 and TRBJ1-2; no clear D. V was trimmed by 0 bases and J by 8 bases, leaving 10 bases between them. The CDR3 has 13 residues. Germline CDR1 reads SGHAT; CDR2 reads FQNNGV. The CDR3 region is CASSLDNYGGYTF. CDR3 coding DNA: TGTGCCAGCAGCTTAGATAATTATGGCGGCTACACCTTC. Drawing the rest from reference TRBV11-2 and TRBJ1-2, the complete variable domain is EAGVAQSPRYKIIEKRQSVAFWCNPISGHATLYWYQQILGQGPKLLIQFQNNGVVDDSQLPKDRFSAERLKGVDSTLKIQPAKLEDSAVYLCASSLDNYGGYTFGSGTRLTVV.

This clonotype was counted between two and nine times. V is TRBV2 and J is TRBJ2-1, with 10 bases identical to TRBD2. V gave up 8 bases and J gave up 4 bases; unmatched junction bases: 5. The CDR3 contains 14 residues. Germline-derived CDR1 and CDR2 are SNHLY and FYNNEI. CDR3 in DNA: TGTGCCAGCCTCCCTAGCGGGAGTTACAATGAGCAGTTCTTC. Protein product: CASLPSGSYNEQFF.

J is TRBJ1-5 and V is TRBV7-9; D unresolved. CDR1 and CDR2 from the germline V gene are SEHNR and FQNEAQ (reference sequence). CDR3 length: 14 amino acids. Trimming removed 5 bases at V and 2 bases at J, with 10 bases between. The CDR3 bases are TGTGCCAGCAGCCCCTGGAAGGGCAATCAGCCCCAGCATTTT. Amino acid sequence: CASSPWKGNQPQHF.

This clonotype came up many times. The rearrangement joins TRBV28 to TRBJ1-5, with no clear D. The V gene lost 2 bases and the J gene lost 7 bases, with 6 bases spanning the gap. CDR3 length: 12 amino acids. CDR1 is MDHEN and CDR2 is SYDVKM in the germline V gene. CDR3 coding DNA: TGTGCCAGCAGTTTACAATCACAGCCCCAGCATTTT. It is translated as CASSLQSQPQHF.

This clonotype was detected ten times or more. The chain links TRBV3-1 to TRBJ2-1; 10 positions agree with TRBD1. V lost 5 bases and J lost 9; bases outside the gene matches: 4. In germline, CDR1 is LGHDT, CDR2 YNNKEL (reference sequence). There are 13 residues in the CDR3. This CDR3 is CASSSGTGVEQFF. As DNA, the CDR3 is TGTGCCAGCAGCTCCGGGACAGGGGTTGAGCAGTTCTTC.

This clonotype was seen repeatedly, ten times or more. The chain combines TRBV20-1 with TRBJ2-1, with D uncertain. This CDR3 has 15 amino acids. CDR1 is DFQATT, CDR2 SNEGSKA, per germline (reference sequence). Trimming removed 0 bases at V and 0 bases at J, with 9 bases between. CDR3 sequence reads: CSARDIRGSYNEQFF. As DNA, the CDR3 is TGCAGTGCTAGAGATATCCGCGGCTCCTACAATGAGCAGTTCTTC.

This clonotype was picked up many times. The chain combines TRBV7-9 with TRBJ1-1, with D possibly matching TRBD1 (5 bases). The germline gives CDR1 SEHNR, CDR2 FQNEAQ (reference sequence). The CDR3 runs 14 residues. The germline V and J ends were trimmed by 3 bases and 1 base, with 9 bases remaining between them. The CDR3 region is CASSFRTSNTEAFF. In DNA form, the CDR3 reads TGTGCCAGCAGCTTTCGGACATCGAACACTGAAGCTTTCTTT. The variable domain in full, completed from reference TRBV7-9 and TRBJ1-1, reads DTGVSQNPRHKITKRGQNVTFRCDPISEHNRLYWYRQTLGQGPEFLTYFQNEAQLEKSRLLSDRFSAERPKGSFSTLEIQRTEQGDSAMYLCASSFRTSNTEAFFGQGTRLTVV.

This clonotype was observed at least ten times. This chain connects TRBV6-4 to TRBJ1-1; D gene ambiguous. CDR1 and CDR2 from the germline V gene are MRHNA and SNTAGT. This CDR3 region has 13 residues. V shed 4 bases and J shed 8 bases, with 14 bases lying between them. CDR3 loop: CASSVGLKTEAFF. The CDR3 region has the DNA TGTGCCAGCAGTGTGGGCCTTAAGACCGAAGCTTTCTTT.

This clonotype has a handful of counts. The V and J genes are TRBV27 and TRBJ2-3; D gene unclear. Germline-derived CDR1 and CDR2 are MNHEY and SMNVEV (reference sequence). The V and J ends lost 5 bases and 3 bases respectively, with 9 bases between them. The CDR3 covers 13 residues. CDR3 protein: CASSTYRTDTQYF. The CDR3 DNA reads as TGTGCCAGCAGTACCTACAGAACAGATACGCAGTATTTT.

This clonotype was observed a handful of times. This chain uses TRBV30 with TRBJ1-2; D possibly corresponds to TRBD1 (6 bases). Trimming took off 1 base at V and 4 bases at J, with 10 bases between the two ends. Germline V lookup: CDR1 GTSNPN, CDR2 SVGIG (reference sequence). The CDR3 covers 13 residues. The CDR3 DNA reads TGTGCCTGGAGTGGGAGGACAGTCTATGGCTACACCTTC. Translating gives CAWSGRTVYGYTF.

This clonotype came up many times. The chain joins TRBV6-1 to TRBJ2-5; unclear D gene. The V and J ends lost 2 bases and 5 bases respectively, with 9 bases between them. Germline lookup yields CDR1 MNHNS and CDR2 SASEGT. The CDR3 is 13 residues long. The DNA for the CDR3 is TGTGCCAGCAGTGAACTAGGGATCGAGACCCAGTACTTC. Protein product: CASSELGIETQYF.

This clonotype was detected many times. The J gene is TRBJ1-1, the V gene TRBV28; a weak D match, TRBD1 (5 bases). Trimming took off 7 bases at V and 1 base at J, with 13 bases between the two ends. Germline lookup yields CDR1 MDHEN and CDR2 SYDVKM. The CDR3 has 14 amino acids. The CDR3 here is CASTARAANTEAFF. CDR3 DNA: TGTGCCAGCACTGCCAGGGCAGCGAACACTGAAGCTTTCTTT. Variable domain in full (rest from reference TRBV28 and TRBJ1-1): DVKVTQSSRYLVKRTGEKVFLECVQDMDHENMFWYRQDPGLGLRLIYFSYDVKMKEKGDIPEGYSVSREKKERFSLILESASTNQTSMYLCASTARAANTEAFFGQGTRLTVV.

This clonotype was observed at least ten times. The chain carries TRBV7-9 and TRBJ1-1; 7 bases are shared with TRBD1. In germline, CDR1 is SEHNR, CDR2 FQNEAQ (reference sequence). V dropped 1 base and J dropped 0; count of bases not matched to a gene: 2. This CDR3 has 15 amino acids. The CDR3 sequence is CASSLGDRLNTEAFF. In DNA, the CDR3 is TGTGCCAGCAGCTTAGGGGACAGACTGAACACTGAAGCTTTCTTT.

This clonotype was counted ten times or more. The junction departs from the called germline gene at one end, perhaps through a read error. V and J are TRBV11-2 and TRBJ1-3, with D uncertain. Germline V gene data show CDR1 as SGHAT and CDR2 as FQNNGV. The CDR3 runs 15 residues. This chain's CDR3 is CASSLDPSSGNTIYF. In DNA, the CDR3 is TGTGCCAGCAGCCTAGACCCGAGCTCTGGAAACACCATATATTTT.

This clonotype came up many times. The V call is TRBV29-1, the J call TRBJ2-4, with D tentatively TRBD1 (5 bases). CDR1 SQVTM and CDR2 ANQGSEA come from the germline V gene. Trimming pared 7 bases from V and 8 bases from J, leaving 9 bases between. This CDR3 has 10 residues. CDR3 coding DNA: TGCAGCGCCAAAGGGGACATTCAGTACTTC. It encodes CSAKGDIQYF.

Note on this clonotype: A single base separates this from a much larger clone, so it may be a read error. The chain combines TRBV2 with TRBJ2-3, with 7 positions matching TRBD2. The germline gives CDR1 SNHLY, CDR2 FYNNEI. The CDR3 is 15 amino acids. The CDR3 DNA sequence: TGTGCCAGCAGACTAGCGCCCGAGCAAGTAGATTCGCAGTATTTT. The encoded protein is CASRLAPEQVDSQYF.

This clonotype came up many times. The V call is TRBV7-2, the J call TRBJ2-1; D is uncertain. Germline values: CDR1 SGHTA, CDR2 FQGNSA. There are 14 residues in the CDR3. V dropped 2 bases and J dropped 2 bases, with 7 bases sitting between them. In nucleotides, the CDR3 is TGTGCCAGCAGCTTATTAGGGCCCTACAATGAGCAGTTCTTC. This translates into CASSLLGPYNEQFF.

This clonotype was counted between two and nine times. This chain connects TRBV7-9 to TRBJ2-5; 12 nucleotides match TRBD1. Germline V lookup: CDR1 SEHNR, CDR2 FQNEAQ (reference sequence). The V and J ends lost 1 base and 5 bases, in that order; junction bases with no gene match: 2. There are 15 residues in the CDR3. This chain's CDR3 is CASSLVGTGGETQYF. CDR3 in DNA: TGTGCCAGCAGCTTAGTCGGGACAGGGGGCGAGACCCAGTACTTC. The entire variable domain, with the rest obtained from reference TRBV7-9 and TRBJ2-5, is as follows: DTGVSQNPRHKITKRGQNVTFRCDPISEHNRLYWYRQTLGQGPEFLTYFQNEAQLEKSRLLSDRFSAERPKGSFSTLEIQRTEQGDSAMYLCASSLVGTGGETQYFGPGTRLLVL.

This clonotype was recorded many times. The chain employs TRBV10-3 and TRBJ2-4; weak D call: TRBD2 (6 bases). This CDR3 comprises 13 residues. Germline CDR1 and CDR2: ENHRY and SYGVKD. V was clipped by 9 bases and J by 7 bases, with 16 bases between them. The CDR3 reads CAISPGEDNIQYF. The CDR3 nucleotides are TGTGCCATTTCTCCGGGGGAGGATAACATTCAGTACTTC.

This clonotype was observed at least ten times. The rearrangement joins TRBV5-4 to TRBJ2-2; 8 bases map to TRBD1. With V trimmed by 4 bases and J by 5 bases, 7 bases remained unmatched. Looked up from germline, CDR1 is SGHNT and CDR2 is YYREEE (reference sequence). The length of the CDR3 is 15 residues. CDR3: CASSKMTGETGELFF. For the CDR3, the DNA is TGTGCCAGCAGCAAGATGACAGGGGAGACCGGGGAGCTGTTTTTT.

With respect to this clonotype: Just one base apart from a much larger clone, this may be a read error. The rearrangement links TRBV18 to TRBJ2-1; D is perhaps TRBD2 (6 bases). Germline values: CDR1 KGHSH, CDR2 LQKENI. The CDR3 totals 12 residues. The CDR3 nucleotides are TGTGCCGGCCCGGGGACTCACAATGGGCAGTTCTTC. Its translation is CAGPGTHNGQFF.

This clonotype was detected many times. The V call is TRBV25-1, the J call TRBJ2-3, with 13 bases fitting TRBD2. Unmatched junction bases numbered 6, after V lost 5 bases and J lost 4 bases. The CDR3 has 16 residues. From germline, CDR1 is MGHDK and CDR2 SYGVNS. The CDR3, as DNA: TGTGCCAGCAGTATTGGACTAGCGGGAGTGGCAGATACGCAGTATTTT. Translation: CASSIGLAGVADTQYF.

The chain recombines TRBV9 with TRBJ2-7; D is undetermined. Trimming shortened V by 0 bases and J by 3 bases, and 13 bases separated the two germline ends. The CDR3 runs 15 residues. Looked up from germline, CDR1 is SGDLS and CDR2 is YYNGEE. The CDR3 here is CASSVAGWTDYEQYF. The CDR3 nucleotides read TGTGCCAGCAGCGTAGCCGGGTGGACGGACTACGAGCAGTACTTC.